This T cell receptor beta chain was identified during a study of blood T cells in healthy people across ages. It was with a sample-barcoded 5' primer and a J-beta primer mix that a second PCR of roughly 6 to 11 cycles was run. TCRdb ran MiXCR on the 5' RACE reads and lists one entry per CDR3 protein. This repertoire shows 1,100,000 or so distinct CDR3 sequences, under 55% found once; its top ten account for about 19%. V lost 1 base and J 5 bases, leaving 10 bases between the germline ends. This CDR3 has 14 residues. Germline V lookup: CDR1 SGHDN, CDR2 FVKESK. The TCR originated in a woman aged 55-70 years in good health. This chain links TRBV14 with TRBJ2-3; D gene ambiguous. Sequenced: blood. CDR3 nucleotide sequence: TGTGCCAGCAGCCAAGTTCGTTCCCAAGATACGCAGTATTTT. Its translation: CASSQVRSQDTQYF.